The T cell receptor (beta chain) under discussion was sequenced for a study of T-cell reconstitution after alpha-beta-depleted transplantation in children. Findings of the study overall: Some patients showed high day-60 TCRbeta diversity, which derived from surviving recipient T cells and thymic progenitors.

This clonotype was detected only a few times. Antigen: not known. Molecular barcoding with unique molecular identifiers was used for the TCRbeta library. MiXCR was run by TCRdb on the PCR reads, yielding one entry per CDR3 protein. Of 95,000 to 150,000 distinct CDR3 sequences in the sample, under 25% were seen once. Germline V gene data show CDR1 as LNHNV and CDR2 as YYDKDF (reference sequence). Trimming removed 3 bases from V and 0 bases from J; junction bases left unmatched: 16. CDR3 size: 21 residues. This sequence originates from a male patient between 2 and 10 years old who had a stem cell transplant for chronic granulomatous disease, so the T cells may come from the graft donor. The material was PBMCs, mostly from graft donor cells, obtained 180 days after TCRalphabeta/CD19-depleted stem cell transplant. V and J are TRBV15 and TRBJ2-1; the match to TRBD2 covers 11 bases. CDR3 in amino acids: CATSSSNLASGRISSYNEQFF. The CDR3 coding sequence is TGTGCCACCAGCAGTTCAAATTTGGCTAGCGGGAGGATTAGCTCCTACAATGAGCAGTTCTTC.